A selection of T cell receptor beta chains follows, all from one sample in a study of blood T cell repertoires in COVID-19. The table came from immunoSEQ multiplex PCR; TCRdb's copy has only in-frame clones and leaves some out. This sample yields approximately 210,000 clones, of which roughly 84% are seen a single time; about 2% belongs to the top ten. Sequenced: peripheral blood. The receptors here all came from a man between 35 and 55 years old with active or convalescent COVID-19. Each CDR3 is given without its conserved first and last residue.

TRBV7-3 ASSPGTGTTEAF
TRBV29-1 SVEANSGRGYEQY
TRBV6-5 ASSRAGGSYNEQF
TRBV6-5 ASHETWSYGYT
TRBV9 ASSVYLQETQY
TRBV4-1 ASSQALATYEQY
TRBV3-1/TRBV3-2 ASNHYPGGEQY
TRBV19 ASRRGTGGNEQY
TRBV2 ASSEAGRDQPQH
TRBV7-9 ASSFDWGVANEQF
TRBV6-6 ASSYLTSGQF
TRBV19 ASSVGTVYEQY
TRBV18 ASSPRPGWEQY
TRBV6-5 ASASGSTGNTIY
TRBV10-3 AISESSGGKTEAF
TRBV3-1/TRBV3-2 ASSLGQVVGYT
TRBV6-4 ASRDSYNEKLF
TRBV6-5 ASSRTGGGGEKLF
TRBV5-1 ASRSDRGPLTNEKLF
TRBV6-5 ASTRGQAYGYT
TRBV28 ASSLAGGRMNTEAF
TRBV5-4 ASSLGLAGGTQY
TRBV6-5 ASSYEGYAGELF
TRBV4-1 ASSQEPGNSYGYT
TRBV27 ASSSEREGQETQY
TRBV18 ASSPGGTRNQPQH
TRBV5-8 ASSLNRGYGYT
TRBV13 ASSFRTGGEDGYT
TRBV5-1 ASSLGFGVNQPQH
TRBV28 ASSPKVDRYVPNEKLF
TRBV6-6 ATSQGYTEAF
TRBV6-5 ASSKNKPGNTIY
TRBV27 ASTFDRDAEQY
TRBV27 ASLGQGQAF
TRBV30 ASSGGGLGYGYT
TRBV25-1 ASRGAGGPTDTQY
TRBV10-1 ASSDPEKLPNEQF
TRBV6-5 ASSYRDSEYQETQY
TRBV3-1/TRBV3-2 ASSNSGTEETQY
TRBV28 ASSPLKYHVPGQGNEAF
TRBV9 ASSVGTGTLREQY